This T cell receptor beta chain appears in the sequencing data of a study of cytomegalovirus exposure and HLA in healthy donors. Germline CDR1 KGHSH, CDR2 LQKENI. V lost 5 bases to trimming and J lost 7 bases; unmatched junction nucleotides: 9. This CDR3 is 15 amino acids long. About this clone itself: Its antigen remains unknown.

General observations from the study: HLA restriction was apparent for most CMV-associated TCR beta chains in a later analysis.

Both 60 Vbeta primers and 13 Jbeta primers went into the PCR. The protocol was immunoSEQ multiplex PCR, while the TCRdb copy is restricted to in-frame clones and leaves out a portion. Seen here are fewer than 120,000 clones, 79% observed once, and the top ten hold about 6.8%. The sample comprised PBMCs. This receptor was identified in a man younger than 40 in good health and CMV-seropositive. The gene calls are TRBV18 and TRBJ1-2; the match to TRBD1 covers 11 bases. The CDR3 sequence: CASSTDRGQVGGYTF. The CDR3 region has the DNA TGTGCCAGCTCAACGGACAGGGGGCAAGTCGGTGGCTACACCTTC.